The clone carrying this TCR beta chain was detected once. What it binds is not known. This sample was taken from a study of shared clonotypes between healthy human individuals. The study, taken as a whole, reports: Shared clonotypes: approximately 4.5% naive CD4, around 3.5% naive CD8, less than 2.5% memory CD4, approximately 0.41% memory CD8.

Using immunoSEQ multiplex PCR, the repertoire was profiled, and TCRdb retains in-frame clones only, with some absent. Of roughly 2 million clones listed, just under 95% are singletons. CD45RO-negative, CCR7-selected cells formed the naive CD8 fraction, which excluded terminally differentiated effector memory CD45RA+ cells. Sequencing used naive CD8+ T cells sorted from blood. The receptor was isolated from a man between 18 and 29 years old in good health.

For the CDR3, the DNA is TGCGCCAGCAGCCAAGATGCCAGGGGTGCCTACGAGCAGTACTTC. This codes for CASSQDARGAYEQYF. The V gene is TRBV4-3, the J gene TRBJ2-7, with D tentatively TRBD1 (6 bases). The CDR3 is made up of 15 amino acids. Looked up from germline, CDR1 is LGHNA and CDR2 is YSLEER. Between the trimmed V and J ends, which lost 0 bases and 2 bases, there was a span of 11 bases.